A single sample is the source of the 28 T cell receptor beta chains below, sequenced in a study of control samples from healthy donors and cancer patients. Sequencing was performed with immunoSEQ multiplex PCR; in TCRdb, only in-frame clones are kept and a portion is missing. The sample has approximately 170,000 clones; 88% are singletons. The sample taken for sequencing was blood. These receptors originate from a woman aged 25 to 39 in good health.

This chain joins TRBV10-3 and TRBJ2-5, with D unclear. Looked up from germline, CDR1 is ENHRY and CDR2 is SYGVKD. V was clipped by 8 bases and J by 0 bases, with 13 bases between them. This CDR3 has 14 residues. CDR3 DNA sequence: TGTGCCATCGATAGGCTCTGGAACCAAGAGACCCAGTACTTC. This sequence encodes CAIDRLWNQETQYF.

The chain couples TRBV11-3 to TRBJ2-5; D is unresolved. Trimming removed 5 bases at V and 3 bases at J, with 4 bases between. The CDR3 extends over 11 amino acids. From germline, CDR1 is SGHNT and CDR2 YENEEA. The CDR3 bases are TGTGCCAGCAGCCCAAAAGAGACCCAGTACTTC. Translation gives CASSPKETQYF.

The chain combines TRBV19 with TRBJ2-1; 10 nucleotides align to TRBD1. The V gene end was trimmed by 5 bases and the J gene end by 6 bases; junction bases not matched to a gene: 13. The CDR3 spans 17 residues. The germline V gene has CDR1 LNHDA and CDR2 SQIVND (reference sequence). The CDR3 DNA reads TGTGCCAGTAGTGCCCTTTTCGACAGGGGGCGAGTCAATGAGCAGTTCTTC. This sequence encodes CASSALFDRGRVNEQFF.

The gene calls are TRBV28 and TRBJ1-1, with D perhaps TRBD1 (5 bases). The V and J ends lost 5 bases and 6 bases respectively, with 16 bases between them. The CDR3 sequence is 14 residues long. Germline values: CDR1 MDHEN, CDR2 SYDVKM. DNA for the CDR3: TGTGCCAGCAGTCTCTCCAGGGTCTTGGCTGAAGCTTTCTTT. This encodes CASSLSRVLAEAFF.

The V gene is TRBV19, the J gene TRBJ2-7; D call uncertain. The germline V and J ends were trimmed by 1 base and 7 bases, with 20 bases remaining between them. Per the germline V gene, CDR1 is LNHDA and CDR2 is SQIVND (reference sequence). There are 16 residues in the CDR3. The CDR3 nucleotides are TGTGCCAGTAGTATAGGACGACTTGGCCGAGAAGCGGAGCAGTACTTC. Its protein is CASSIGRLGREAEQYF.

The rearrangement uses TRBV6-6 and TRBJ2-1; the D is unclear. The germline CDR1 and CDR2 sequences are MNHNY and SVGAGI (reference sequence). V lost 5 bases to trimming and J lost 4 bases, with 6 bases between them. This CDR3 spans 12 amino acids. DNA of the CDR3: TGTGCCAGCAGTGCCGGGTACAATGAGCAGTTCTTC. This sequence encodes CASSAGYNEQFF.

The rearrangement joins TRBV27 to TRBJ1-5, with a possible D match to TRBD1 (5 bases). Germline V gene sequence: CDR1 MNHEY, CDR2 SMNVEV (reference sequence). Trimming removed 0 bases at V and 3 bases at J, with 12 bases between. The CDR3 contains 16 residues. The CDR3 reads CASSLSGEGDNQPQHF. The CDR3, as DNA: TGTGCCAGCAGTTTATCAGGGGAGGGAGACAATCAGCCCCAGCATTTT.

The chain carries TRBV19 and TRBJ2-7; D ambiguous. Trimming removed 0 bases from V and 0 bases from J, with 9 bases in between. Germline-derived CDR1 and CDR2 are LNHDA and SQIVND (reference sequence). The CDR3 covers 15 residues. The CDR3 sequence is CASSIEATYSYEQYF. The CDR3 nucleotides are TGTGCCAGTAGTATAGAAGCGACATACTCCTACGAGCAGTACTTC.

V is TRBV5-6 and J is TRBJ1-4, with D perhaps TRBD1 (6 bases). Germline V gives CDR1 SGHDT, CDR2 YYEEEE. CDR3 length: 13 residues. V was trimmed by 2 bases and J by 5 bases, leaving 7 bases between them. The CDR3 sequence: CASSLTGNEKLFF. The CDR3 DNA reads TGTGCCAGCAGCTTAACAGGGAATGAAAAACTGTTTTTT. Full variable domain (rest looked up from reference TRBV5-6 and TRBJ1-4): DAGVTQSPTHLIKTRGQQVTLRCSPKSGHDTVSWYQQALGQGPQFIFQYYEEEERQRGNFPDRFSGHQFPNYSSELNVNALLLGDSALYLCASSLTGNEKLFFGSGTQLSVL.

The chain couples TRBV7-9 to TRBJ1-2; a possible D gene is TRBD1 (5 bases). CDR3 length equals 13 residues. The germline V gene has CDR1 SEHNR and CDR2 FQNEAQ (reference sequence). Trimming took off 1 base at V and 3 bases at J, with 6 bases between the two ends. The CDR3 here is CASSLGQYYGYTF. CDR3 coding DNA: TGTGCCAGCAGCTTAGGACAGTACTATGGCTACACCTTC.

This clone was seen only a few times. The CDR3, as DNA: TGTGCCAGTAGTATCAACGGGATGTCCTACGAGCAGTACGTC. This codes for CASSINGMSYEQYV. The genes are TRBV19 and TRBJ2-7; D might be TRBD2 (5 bases). The CDR3 runs 14 residues. Germline CDR1 and CDR2: LNHDA and SQIVND (reference sequence). Trimming left V 3 bases short and J 1 base short, with 10 bases between.

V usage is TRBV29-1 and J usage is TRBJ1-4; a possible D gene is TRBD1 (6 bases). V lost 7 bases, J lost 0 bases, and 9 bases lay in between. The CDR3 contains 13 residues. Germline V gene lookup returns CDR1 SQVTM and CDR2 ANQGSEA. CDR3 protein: CSATGPTNEKLFF. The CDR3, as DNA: TGCAGCGCCACAGGGCCAACTAATGAAAAACTGTTTTTT.

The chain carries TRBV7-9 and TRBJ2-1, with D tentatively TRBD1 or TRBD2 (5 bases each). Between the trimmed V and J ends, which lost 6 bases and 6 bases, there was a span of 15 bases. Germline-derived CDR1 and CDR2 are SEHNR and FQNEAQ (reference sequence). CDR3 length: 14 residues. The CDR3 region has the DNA TGTGCCAGCAGATTTATGGGACCTGGCAATGAGCAGTTCTTC. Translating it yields CASRFMGPGNEQFF.

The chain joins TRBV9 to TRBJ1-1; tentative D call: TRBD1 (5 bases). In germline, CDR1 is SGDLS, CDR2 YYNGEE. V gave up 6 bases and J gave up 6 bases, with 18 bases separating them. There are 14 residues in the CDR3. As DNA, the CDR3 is TGTGCCAGCACCGCTGGGGACTTTATGGCTGAAGCTTTCTTT. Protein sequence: CASTAGDFMAEAFF.

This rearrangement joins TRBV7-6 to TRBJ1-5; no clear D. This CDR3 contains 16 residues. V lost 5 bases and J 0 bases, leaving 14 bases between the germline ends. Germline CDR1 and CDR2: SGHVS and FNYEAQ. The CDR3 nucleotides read TGTGCCAGCAGCCCACTCTTGGGGTCTAGCAATCAGCCCCAGCATTTT. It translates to CASSPLLGSSNQPQHF.

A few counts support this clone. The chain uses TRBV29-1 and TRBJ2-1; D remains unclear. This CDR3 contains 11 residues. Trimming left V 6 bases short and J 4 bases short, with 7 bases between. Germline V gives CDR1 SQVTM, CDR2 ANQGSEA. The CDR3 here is CSVWSYNEQFF. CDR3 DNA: TGCAGCGTCTGGAGTTACAATGAGCAGTTCTTC.

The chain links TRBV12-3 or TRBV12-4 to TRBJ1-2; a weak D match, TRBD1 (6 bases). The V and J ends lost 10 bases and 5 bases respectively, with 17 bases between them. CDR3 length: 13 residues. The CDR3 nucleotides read TGTGCCACCTCGCGGGGGGGCAGGTATGGCTACACCTTC. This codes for CATSRGGRYGYTF.

CDR3 DNA: TGTGCCAGCAGCCAAGGAGTACGACTACACTACGAGCAGTACTTC. Protein sequence: CASSQGVRLHYEQYF. This chain links TRBV3-1 (or the pseudogene TRBV3-2) with TRBJ2-7; TRBD2 is a possible D gene (5 bases). CDR1 is LGHDT, CDR2 YNNKEL, per germline (reference sequence). The CDR3 is made up of 15 amino acids. V shed 1 base and J shed 3 bases, with 13 bases lying between them.

The CDR3 sequence is CASSEGQGIGYTF. DNA of the CDR3: TGTGCCAGCAGCGAGGGACAGGGGATTGGCTACACCTTC. The gene calls are TRBV6-5 and TRBJ1-2, with 10 bases matching TRBD1. V was clipped by 6 bases and J by 7 bases; unmatched bases: 5. Germline V gene sequence: CDR1 MNHEY, CDR2 SVGAGI. This CDR3 spans 13 amino acids.

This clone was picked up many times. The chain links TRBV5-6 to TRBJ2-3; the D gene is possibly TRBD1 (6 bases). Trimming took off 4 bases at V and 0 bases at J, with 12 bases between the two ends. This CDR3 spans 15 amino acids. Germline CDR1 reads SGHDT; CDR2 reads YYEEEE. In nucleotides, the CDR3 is TGTGCCAGCAGCAAAGGGGGAGTGAGCACAGATACGCAGTATTTT. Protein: CASSKGGVSTDTQYF.

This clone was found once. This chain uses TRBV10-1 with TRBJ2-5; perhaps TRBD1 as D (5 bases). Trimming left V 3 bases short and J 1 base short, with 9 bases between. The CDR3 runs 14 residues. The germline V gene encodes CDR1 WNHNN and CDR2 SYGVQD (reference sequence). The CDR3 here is CASSDGQGQETQYF. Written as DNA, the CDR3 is TGCGCCAGCAGTGATGGGCAGGGCCAAGAGACCCAGTACTTC.

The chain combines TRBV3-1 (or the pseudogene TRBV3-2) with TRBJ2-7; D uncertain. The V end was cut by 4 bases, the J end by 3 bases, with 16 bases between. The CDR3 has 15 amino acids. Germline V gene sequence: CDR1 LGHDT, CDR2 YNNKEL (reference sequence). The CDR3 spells CASSPLPGPYYEQYV. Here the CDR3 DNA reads TGTGCCAGCAGCCCCCTTCCCGGCCCTTACTACGAGCAGTACGTC.

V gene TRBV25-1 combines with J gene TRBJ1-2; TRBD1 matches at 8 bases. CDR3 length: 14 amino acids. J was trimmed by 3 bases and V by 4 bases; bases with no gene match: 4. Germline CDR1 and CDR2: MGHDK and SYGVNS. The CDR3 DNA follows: TGTGCCAGCAGTGGATACAGGGGGTACTATGGCTACACCTTC. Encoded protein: CASSGYRGYYGYTF.

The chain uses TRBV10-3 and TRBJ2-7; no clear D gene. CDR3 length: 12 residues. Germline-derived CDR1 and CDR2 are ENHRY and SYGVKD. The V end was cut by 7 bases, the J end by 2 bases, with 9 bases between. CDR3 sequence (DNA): TGTGCCATCACTTCGGGTACCTACGAGCAGTACTTC. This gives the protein CAITSGTYEQYF.

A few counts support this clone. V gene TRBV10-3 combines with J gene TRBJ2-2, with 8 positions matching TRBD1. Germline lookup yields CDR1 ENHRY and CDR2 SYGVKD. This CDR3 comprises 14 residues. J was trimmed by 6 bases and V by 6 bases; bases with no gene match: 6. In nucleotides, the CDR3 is TGTGCCATCAGAGGACAGGGTGAATCCGGGGAGCTGTTTTTT. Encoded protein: CAIRGQGESGELFF.

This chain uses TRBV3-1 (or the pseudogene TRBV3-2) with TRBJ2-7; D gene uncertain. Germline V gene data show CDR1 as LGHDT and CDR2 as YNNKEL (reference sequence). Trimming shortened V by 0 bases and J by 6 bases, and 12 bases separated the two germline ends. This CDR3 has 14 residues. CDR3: CASSQDMHSGEQYV. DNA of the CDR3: TGTGCCAGCAGCCAAGATATGCATTCCGGCGAGCAGTACGTC.

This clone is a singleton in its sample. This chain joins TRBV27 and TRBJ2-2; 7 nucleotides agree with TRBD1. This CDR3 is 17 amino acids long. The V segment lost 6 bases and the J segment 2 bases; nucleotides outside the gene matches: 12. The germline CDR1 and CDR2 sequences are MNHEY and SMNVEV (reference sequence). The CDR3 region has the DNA TGTGCCAGCAGCACAAATCGGGACAGAGCTAACACCGGGGAGCTGTTTTTT. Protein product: CASSTNRDRANTGELFF.

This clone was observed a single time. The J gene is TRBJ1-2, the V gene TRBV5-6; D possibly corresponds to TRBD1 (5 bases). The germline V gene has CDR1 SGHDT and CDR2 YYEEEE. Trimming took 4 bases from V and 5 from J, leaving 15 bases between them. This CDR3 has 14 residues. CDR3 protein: CASSPGRGLYGYTF. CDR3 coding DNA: TGTGCCAGCAGCCCGGGTAGGGGCCTTTATGGCTACACCTTC.